This paragraph covers one TCR beta chain sequence. What it recognizes is unknown. Profiled with immunoSEQ multiplex PCR; TCRdb holds only in-frame clones, not every one. In the table there are some 110,000 clones, approximately 88% of which are singletons. V dropped 0 bases and J dropped 4; count of bases not matched to a gene: 5. The CDR3 is 15 amino acids. The germline V gene encodes CDR1 MNHNS and CDR2 SASEGT. These data originate in a study of T cell responses to AZD1222 COVID-19 vaccine. Broader study findings: Regions left unmutated in variants are reportedly the target of nearly half of spike-specific TCRs. Spike was spanned by vaccine-associated CD4 TCRs, with dominance at 160-218 and 743-854. Most donors were white British, females outnumbered males, and clonal diversity was possibly underestimated.

This clonotype was obtained from an adult in good health. The material was peripheral blood, obtained on day 0 of AZD1222 vaccination. This chain links TRBV6-1 with TRBJ2-5, with TRBD2 matching 7 bases. As DNA, the CDR3 is TGTGCCAGCAGTGAAGCCGGGACTAATATAGAGACCCAGTACTTC. It is translated as CASSEAGTNIETQYF.